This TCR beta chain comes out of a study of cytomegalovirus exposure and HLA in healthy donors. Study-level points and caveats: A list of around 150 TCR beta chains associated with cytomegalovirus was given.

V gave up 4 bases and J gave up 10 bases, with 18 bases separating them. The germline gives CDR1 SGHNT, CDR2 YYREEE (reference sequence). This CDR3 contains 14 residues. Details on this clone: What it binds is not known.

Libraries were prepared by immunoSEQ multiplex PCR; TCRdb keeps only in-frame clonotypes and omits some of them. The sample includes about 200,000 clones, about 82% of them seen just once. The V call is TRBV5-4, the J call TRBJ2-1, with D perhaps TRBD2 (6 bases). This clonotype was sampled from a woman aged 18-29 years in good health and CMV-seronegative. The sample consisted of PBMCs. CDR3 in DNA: TGTGCCAGCAGCCTTCGGGACTCCAAAATCGAGCAGTTCTTC. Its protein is CASSLRDSKIEQFF.